This record concerns one TCR beta chain sequence. Its matching antigen is unknown. As every portion of the isolated RNA was reverse transcribed, the sequencing read expressed TCRB transcripts. Clones were sequenced by immunoSEQ multiplex PCR, and TCRdb holds only the in-frame ones, with some missing. Of 450,000 to 550,000 clones in the sample, 25% to 35% were seen once. The data stem from a study of beta chain features in type 1 diabetes. The study's findings and limits: Reduced insertions and increased deletions marked VDJ junctions in type 1 diabetes patients.

Sequencing was carried out using naive CD4+ T cells from blood. The receptor was isolated from a man between 18 and 35 years old in good health.

The CDR3 coding sequence is TGCGCCAGCAGCCAAACAGGGACGGGCACAGATACGCAGTATTTT. As protein: CASSQTGTGTDTQYF. This chain links TRBV4-3 with TRBJ2-3; D might be TRBD1 (6 bases). The germline V gene encodes CDR1 LGHNA and CDR2 YSLEER. This CDR3 spans 15 amino acids. V shed 2 bases and J shed 1 base, with 10 bases lying between them.